This record concerns one TCR beta chain sequence. Its antigen is unidentified. This sample was taken from a study of response to subunit inactivated influenza vaccine. The study's findings and limits: Every seasonal influenza vaccination brings in few new T cells, the authors suggested.

The V and J ends lost 9 bases and 2 bases respectively, with 18 bases between them. CDR1 and CDR2 (germline): MNHNS, SASEGT. The CDR3 contains 15 residues. Via MiXCR, TCRdb re-called the RT-PCR reads, giving one row per CDR3 protein. The sample has about 650,000 distinct CDR3 sequences, approximately 14% seen once; the top ten hold 9.5% to 13%. The rearrangement links TRBV6-1 to TRBJ2-3; D is perhaps TRBD2 (6 bases). This receptor was identified in a man between 45 and 60 years old who received an inactivated influenza vaccine. The material sequenced was PBMCs from blood, taken about 13 days after vaccination. The CDR3 spells CARNGGVWDTDTQYF. The CDR3, as DNA: TGTGCCAGGAACGGGGGTGTATGGGACACAGATACGCAGTATTTT.